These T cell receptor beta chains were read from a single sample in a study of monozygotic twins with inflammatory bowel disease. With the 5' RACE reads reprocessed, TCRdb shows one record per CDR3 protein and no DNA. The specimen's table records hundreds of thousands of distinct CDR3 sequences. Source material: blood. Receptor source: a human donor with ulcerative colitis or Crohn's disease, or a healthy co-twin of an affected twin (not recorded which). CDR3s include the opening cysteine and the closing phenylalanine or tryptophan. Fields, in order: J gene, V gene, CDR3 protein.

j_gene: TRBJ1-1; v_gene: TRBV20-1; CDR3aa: CSARTGENTEAFF
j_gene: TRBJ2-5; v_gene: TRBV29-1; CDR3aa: CSVEDRASGGAKETQYF
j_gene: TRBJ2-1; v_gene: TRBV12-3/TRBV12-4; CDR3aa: CASSSKGYNEQFF
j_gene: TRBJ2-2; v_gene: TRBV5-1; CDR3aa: CASSLPQGARGTGELFF
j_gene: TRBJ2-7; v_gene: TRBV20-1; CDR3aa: CSAPNSGKSSYEQYF
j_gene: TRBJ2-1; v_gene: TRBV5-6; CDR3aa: CASSFKVSGVGYNEQFF
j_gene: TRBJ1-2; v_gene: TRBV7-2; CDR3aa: CASSLGSGEGYGYTF
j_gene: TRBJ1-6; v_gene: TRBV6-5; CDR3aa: CASSSGQSGTKGPLHF
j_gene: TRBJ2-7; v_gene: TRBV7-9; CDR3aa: CASSFQGVGSYEQYF
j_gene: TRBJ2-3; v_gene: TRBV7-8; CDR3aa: CASSGAGTSGRAEADTQYF
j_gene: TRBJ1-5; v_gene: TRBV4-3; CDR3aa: CASSQDFGEYRPQHF
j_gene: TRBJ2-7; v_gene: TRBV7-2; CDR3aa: CASSSSDYEQYF
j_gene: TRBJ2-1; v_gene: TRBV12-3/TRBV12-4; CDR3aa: CASSPSGGPRGEQFF
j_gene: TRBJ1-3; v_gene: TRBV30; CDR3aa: CAWTSVSGNTIYF
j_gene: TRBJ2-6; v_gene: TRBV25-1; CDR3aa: CASSEGPPNSGANVLTF
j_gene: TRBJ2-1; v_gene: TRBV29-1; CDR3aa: CSAGGTSGMYNEQFF
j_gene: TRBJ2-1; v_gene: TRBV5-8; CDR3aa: CASSAGTSGSSEQFF
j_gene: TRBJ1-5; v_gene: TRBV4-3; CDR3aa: CASSQESGARNQPQHF
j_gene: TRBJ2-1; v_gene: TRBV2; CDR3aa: CASRGTRDNEQFF
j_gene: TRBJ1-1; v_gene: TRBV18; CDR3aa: CASSPPLSYGTEAFF
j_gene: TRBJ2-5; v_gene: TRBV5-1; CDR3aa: CASSLAPHLAETQYF
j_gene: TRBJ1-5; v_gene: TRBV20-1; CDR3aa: CSASRGVQPQHF
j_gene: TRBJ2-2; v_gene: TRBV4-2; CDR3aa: CASSQDQLAGQYANTGELFF
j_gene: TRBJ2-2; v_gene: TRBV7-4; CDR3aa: CASRGLPNTGELFF
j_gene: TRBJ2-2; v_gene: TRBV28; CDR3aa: CATGSWTGELFF
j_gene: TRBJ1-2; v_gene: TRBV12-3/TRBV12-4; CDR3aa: CASSFESGRLNYGYTF